These 14 T cell receptor beta chains were sequenced from one sample in a study of identical twins. Using its own MiXCR run on the 5' RACE reads, TCRdb lists one record per CDR3 protein. The sample yields approximately 260,000 distinct CDR3 sequences, over 12% seen once. The source material was memory (CD45RO+) T cells sorted from blood. The receptor set was obtained from a woman aged 18-29 years in good health.

This clonotype was picked up a small number of times. This chain joins TRBV5-1 and TRBJ2-3; 10 bases align to TRBD2. After removal of 5 bases from V and 6 bases from J, the junction contained 9 bases not matched to a gene. The germline V gene has CDR1 SGHRS and CDR2 YFSETQ. The CDR3 runs to 15 residues. The CDR3 nucleotides are TGCGCCAGCAGGCCTCTAGCGGGAGAGGGCGATACGCAGTATTTT. Protein product: CASRPLAGEGDTQYF.

About this clonotype itself: The junction departs from germline at one end; a sequencing error may be responsible. The chain combines TRBV11-3 with TRBJ2-7, with TRBD1 identical over 7 bases. Germline V gives CDR1 SGHNT, CDR2 YENEEA. CDR3 length: 12 amino acids. CDR3 region: CASAEDRDEQYF. In DNA, the CDR3 is TGTGCCAGCGCCGAAGACAGGGACGAACAGTACTTC. The full variable domain, rest sourced from reference TRBV11-3 and TRBJ2-7, is EAGVVQSPRYKIIEKKQPVAFWCNPISGHNTLYWYLQNLGQGPELLIRYENEEAVDDSQLPKDRFSAERLKGVDSTLKIQPAELGDSAVYLCASAEDRDEQYFGPGTRLTVT.

This clonotype was observed many times. The chain links TRBV7-3 to TRBJ1-1, with D maybe TRBD1 (5 bases). This CDR3 region has 13 residues. Germline V gives CDR1 SGHTA, CDR2 FQGTGA. V lost 3 bases and J lost 0, with 5 bases in between. The CDR3 here is CASSLTVNTEAFF. DNA for the CDR3: TGTGCCAGCAGCTTGACAGTGAACACTGAAGCTTTCTTT.

This clonotype was found a few times. The chain joins TRBV19 to TRBJ2-5, with a weak D call TRBD2 (5 bases). There are 13 residues in the CDR3. Germline-derived CDR1 and CDR2 are LNHDA and SQIVND (reference sequence). Trimming took 1 base from V and 4 from J, leaving 7 bases between them. CDR3: CASSIGEGETQYF. In DNA, the CDR3 is TGTGCCAGTAGTATAGGCGAGGGAGAGACCCAGTACTTC.

Only a few counts were recorded for this clonotype. The genes are TRBV20-1 and TRBJ2-7; 15 bases line up with TRBD2. CDR1 and CDR2 from the germline V gene are DFQATT and SNEGSKA (reference sequence). The CDR3 totals 18 residues. V gave up 3 bases and J gave up 0 bases; unmatched junction bases: 9. CDR3 amino acids: CSARTPGLAGGTSYEQYF. The CDR3 DNA reads as TGCAGTGCTAGGACCCCGGGACTAGCGGGAGGAACCTCCTACGAGCAGTACTTC.

In its sample, this clonotype was seen a few times. This sequence joins TRBV6-4 and TRBJ2-4; tentative D call: TRBD1 (7 bases). The CDR3 covers 15 residues. In germline, CDR1 is MRHNA, CDR2 SNTAGT. V lost 2 bases and J lost 6, with 14 bases in between. The CDR3 nucleotides read TGTGCCAGCAGTGACCCGGCGGGACAGAGAAACATTCAGTACTTC. It specifies CASSDPAGQRNIQYF.

The chain recombines TRBV24-1 with TRBJ2-7; TRBD1 or TRBD2 may be the D gene (6 bases each). Trimming shortened V by 6 bases and J by 7 bases, and 15 bases separated the two germline ends. There are 13 residues in the CDR3. Germline V gives CDR1 KGHDR, CDR2 SFDVKD. The CDR3 DNA is TGTGCCACCAGTTTTGGGGGGCGCTGGGAGCAGTACTTC. Protein product: CATSFGGRWEQYF.

J is TRBJ1-1 and V is TRBV5-1, with D perhaps TRBD1 (5 bases). Germline values: CDR1 SGHRS, CDR2 YFSETQ. The germline V and J ends were trimmed by 1 base and 1 base, with 11 bases remaining between them. This CDR3 is built from 15 residues. The CDR3 sequence is CASSLQGSRNTEAFF. The CDR3 DNA is TGCGCCAGCAGCTTGCAGGGTAGCAGGAACACTGAAGCTTTCTTT.

There are many counts of this clonotype. The V call is TRBV7-9, the J call TRBJ1-2; 8 bases match TRBD1. Germline assignment: CDR1 SEHNR and CDR2 FQNEAQ (reference sequence). V trimming: 5 bases; J trimming: 6 bases; junction bases outside the gene matches: 5. The CDR3 sequence is 13 residues long. CDR3 sequence reads: CASSLGQGHGYTF. The CDR3 DNA follows: TGTGCCAGCAGCCTAGGACAGGGCCATGGCTACACCTTC. Together with reference TRBV7-9 and TRBJ1-2, the CDR3 gives the full variable domain: DTGVSQNPRHKITKRGQNVTFRCDPISEHNRLYWYRQTLGQGPEFLTYFQNEAQLEKSRLLSDRFSAERPKGSFSTLEIQRTEQGDSAMYLCASSLGQGHGYTFGSGTRLTVV.

This clonotype appeared a few times. The CDR3 protein is CASSYPTAVGTDTQYF. The CDR3 DNA follows: TGTGCCAGCAGTTACCCGACGGCCGTGGGGACAGATACGCAGTATTTT. The chain has TRBV6-5 and TRBJ2-3; D is uncertain. The CDR3 has 16 residues. CDR1 is MNHEY and CDR2 is SVGAGI in the germline V gene. V shed 2 bases and J shed 3 bases, with 15 bases lying between them.

This rearrangement joins TRBV20-1 to TRBJ1-4, with D uncertain. The germline CDR1 and CDR2 sequences are DFQATT and SNEGSKA (reference sequence). V shed 6 bases and J shed 7 bases, with 15 bases lying between them. The CDR3 runs to 13 residues. The DNA for the CDR3 is TGCAGTGCGTACGGGTTGAATCCTGAAAAACTGTTTTTT. Encoded protein: CSAYGLNPEKLFF.

The chain carries TRBV15 and TRBJ2-7; D gene uncertain. Germline V gene lookup returns CDR1 LNHNV and CDR2 YYDKDF (reference sequence). Trimming took 5 bases from V and 2 from J, leaving 13 bases between them. The CDR3 length is 14 residues. The CDR3 region has the DNA TGTGCCACCAGCCGGGTGACACGCGCCTACGAGCAGTACTTC. Amino acid sequence: CATSRVTRAYEQYF.

This rearrangement joins TRBV5-6 to TRBJ2-5; D perhaps matches TRBD1 (6 bases). Deletions cut 2 bases from V and 4 bases from J, with 12 bases between. Germline V CDR1 and CDR2: SGHDT, YYEEEE. This CDR3 has 14 residues. The CDR3 here is CASSFQGPTETQYF. CDR3 DNA: TGTGCCAGCAGCTTTCAGGGGCCAACAGAGACCCAGTACTTC.

V is TRBV20-1 and J is TRBJ1-1; no reliable D call. There are 10 residues in the CDR3. The germline V gene has CDR1 DFQATT and CDR2 SNEGSKA (reference sequence). This CDR3 reads CSPKNTEAFF. In DNA, the CDR3 is TGCAGCCCCAAGAACACTGAAGCTTTCTTT.